The 12 T cell receptor beta chains presented below share a single source sample, sequenced in a study of OX40 agonist ivuxolimab in advanced cancers. Assay: immunoSEQ multiplex PCR; the TCRdb copy retains only in-frame clones and omits some. The sample lists some 81,000 clones, around four fifths occurring once. Here the sequenced sample was CD4+ or CD8+ T cells sorted from blood, taken in a trial of the OX40 agonist ivuxolimab. Source of these receptors: an adult with an advanced solid tumor such as melanoma, head and neck, liver or kidney cancer.

This clone was observed a few times. Different DNA sequences within this sample yield the same CDR3. The rearrangement uses TRBV6-5 and TRBJ1-1, with 9 bases fitting TRBD1. J gave up 3 bases and V 0 bases, and 2 bases lay outside the gene matches. Germline assignment: CDR1 MNHEY and CDR2 SVGAGI. The CDR3 consists of 15 residues. CDR3 sequence (DNA): TGTGCCAGCAGTTACTCCCGGACAGGGGACACTGAAGCTTTCTTT. This translates into CASSYSRTGDTEAFF.

V gene TRBV5-6 combines with J gene TRBJ2-7, with D possibly TRBD2 on 6 matching bases. V gave up 4 bases and J gave up 3 bases, with 8 bases separating them. The CDR3 contains 12 residues. The germline gives CDR1 SGHDT, CDR2 YYEEEE. The CDR3 DNA reads as TGTGCCAGCAGCCGGAGGGACTACGAGCAGTACTTC. Protein sequence: CASSRRDYEQYF.

The chain links TRBV7-2 to TRBJ2-7; the match to TRBD1 covers 9 bases. The CDR3 runs to 17 residues. J lost 1 base, V lost 5 bases, and 12 bases had no gene match. Germline CDR1 reads SGHTA; CDR2 reads FQGNSA. The CDR3 here is CASSRGPGQGLSYEQYF. As DNA, the CDR3 is TGTGCCAGCAGCCGCGGTCCGGGACAGGGTTTATCCTACGAGCAGTACTTC.

J is TRBJ1-3 and V is TRBV6-5, with TRBD1 matching over 7 bases. This CDR3 is built from 15 residues. Germline CDR1 is MNHEY and CDR2 is SVGAGI. The V segment lost 5 bases and the J segment 0 bases; nucleotides outside the gene matches: 4. CDR3 coding DNA: TGTGCCAGCAGTCGACAGGGCGACTCTGGAAACACCATATATTTT. As protein: CASSRQGDSGNTIYF.

This clone was detected only once. The chain links TRBV19 to TRBJ2-1, with a weak D call TRBD2 (5 bases). The ends were cut back, 10 bases at V and 6 bases at J, with 16 bases in the middle. Germline-derived CDR1 and CDR2 are LNHDA and SQIVND (reference sequence). The CDR3 is 13 amino acids. CDR3 region: CATSGSEPNEQFF. In DNA form, the CDR3 reads TGTGCCACCTCGGGATCAGAGCCCAATGAGCAGTTCTTC.

This clone has a single count. Written as DNA, the CDR3 is TGTGCCATCAGTGGGGCGGCAGTCGGTGAAGCTTTCTTT. Its protein product is CAISGAAVGEAFF. The V call is TRBV10-3, the J call TRBJ1-1; no clear D gene. Germline V lookup: CDR1 ENHRY, CDR2 SYGVKD. This CDR3 comprises 13 residues. V was pared by 4 bases and J by 7 bases, with 13 bases between.

The chain couples TRBV9 to TRBJ2-7, with D unresolved. The CDR3 runs to 15 residues. V was cut by 0 bases and J by 4 bases, with 14 bases left in between. Germline V gives CDR1 SGDLS, CDR2 YYNGEE. The CDR3, as DNA: TGTGCCAGCAGCGTAGGGGTGACGGTTCCTTACGAGCAGTACTTC. This encodes CASSVGVTVPYEQYF.

This chain joins TRBV7-8 and TRBJ1-4, with D perhaps TRBD1 (5 bases). Trimming stripped 5 bases from V and 8 bases from J, with 21 bases between. The CDR3 runs 16 residues. Germline V gene sequence: CDR1 SGHVS, CDR2 FQNEAQ. The CDR3 DNA reads as TGTGCCAGCAGCCCCCGGGACTTCTTCTTTTTGGAAAAACTGTTTTTT. As protein: CASSPRDFFFLEKLFF.

CDR3 region: CASSSQGTALHF. CDR3 sequence (DNA): TGCGCCAGCAGCTCACAAGGGACGGCCCTCCACTTT. The chain joins TRBV5-1 to TRBJ1-6; tentatively, D is TRBD1 (5 bases). This CDR3 is 12 amino acids long. Per germline, CDR1 SGHRS and CDR2 YFSETQ. Deletions cut 3 bases from V and 14 bases from J, with 12 bases between.

V is TRBV2 and J is TRBJ2-4; 11 bases match TRBD1. Germline V gene lookup returns CDR1 SNHLY and CDR2 FYNNEI. This CDR3 comprises 17 residues. V dropped 6 bases and J dropped 7; count of bases not matched to a gene: 14. The CDR3 reads CASRERGWWTGGNIQYF. CDR3 in DNA: TGTGCCAGCAGAGAACGGGGCTGGTGGACAGGGGGCAACATTCAGTACTTC.

V is TRBV30 and J is TRBJ1-6; no reliable D call. CDR3 size: 12 residues. Per germline, CDR1 GTSNPN and CDR2 SVGIG (reference sequence). V gave up 5 bases and J gave up 14 bases, with 16 bases separating them. The CDR3 bases are TGTGCCTGGGGCCTACAGTATTCGGCCCTCCACTTT. Protein sequence: CAWGLQYSALHF.

This rearrangement joins TRBV11-3 to TRBJ2-3; D uncertain. V gave up 6 bases and J gave up 6 bases, with 13 bases separating them. Germline lookup yields CDR1 SGHNT and CDR2 YENEEA. The CDR3 is 13 residues long. CDR3 nucleotides: TGTGCCAGCAGGACCCAGACCGCTGATACGCAGTATTTT. Translated: CASRTQTADTQYF.